The table lists the clone carrying this T cell receptor (beta chain) with a few counts. Its antigen is unknown. This entry is derived from a study of blood T cells in healthy people across ages. Study-wide points: The unsorted PBMCs prevented any conclusive comparison of naive versus antigen-experienced cells.

Using a J-beta primer mix together with a sample-barcoded 5' primer, a second PCR was run for roughly 6 to 12 cycles. TCRdb independently ran MiXCR on the 5' RACE reads; one entry per CDR3 protein. In the table there are about 970,000 distinct CDR3 sequences, roughly half of which are singletons. Germline CDR1 is SGDLS and CDR2 is YYNGEE. Unmatched junction bases numbered 9, after V lost 3 bases and J lost 4 bases. This CDR3 has 15 amino acids. Source material: blood. The clonotype was recovered from a woman aged 60 to 75 in good health. The J gene is TRBJ2-5, the V gene TRBV9; 7 positions agree with TRBD2. The CDR3 bases are TGTGCCAGCAGCGCATCGGGGAGGGGTCTAGAGACCCAGTACTTC. Its protein product is CASSASGRGLETQYF. The full variable domain, its missing parts supplied by reference TRBV9 and TRBJ2-5, is DSGVTQTPKHLITATGQRVTLRCSPRSGDLSVYWYQQSLDQGLQFLIQYYNGEERAKGNILERFSAQQFPDLHSELNLSSLELGDSALYFCASSASGRGLETQYFGPGTRLLVL.